The 8 T cell receptor beta chains below all came from one sample that was sequenced in a study of cytomegalovirus exposure and HLA in healthy donors. The study ran its PCR with 60 Vbeta and 13 Jbeta primers. Method: immunoSEQ multiplex PCR; TCRdb's copy keeps in-frame clones and lacks some. The table lists some 59,000 clones, approximately 86% of them singletons. The sample taken for sequencing was PBMCs. The receptors were gathered from a woman between 18 and 29 years old in good health and CMV-seronegative.

The CDR3 loop is CSVVLGLAEYNEQFF. The CDR3 nucleotides are TGCAGCGTTGTATTAGGACTAGCGGAATACAATGAGCAGTTCTTC. The rearrangement links TRBV29-1 to TRBJ2-1; 10 bases map to TRBD2. V was clipped by 4 bases and J by 4 bases; unmatched bases: 7. The germline CDR1 and CDR2 sequences are SQVTM and ANQGSEA. The CDR3 is 15 amino acids.

CDR3 DNA sequence: TGTGCCTGGAGTATAGGACAGAGGAACACTGAAGCTTTCTTT. It codes for CAWSIGQRNTEAFF. V gene TRBV30 combines with J gene TRBJ1-1, with a possible D match to TRBD1 (6 bases). With 2 bases removed from V and 1 base from J, the gap between germline ends came to 11 bases. Looked up from germline, CDR1 is GTSNPN and CDR2 is SVGIG (reference sequence). CDR3 length: 14 residues.

In the case of this clone: One junction end disagrees with the germline gene, perhaps due to a read error. The chain links TRBV7-9 to TRBJ2-6, with 7 bases lining up with TRBD1. There are 17 residues in the CDR3. Germline V gene data show CDR1 as SEHNR and CDR2 as FQNEAQ (reference sequence). Here the CDR3 DNA reads TGTGCCAGCAGCGTCGCCGGGACAGCGTCTGGGGCCAACGGCCTGACTTTC. Its protein is CASSVAGTASGANGLTF.

V usage is TRBV28 and J usage is TRBJ2-7, with 9 nucleotides matching TRBD2. V trimming: 5 bases; J trimming: 3 bases; junction bases outside the gene matches: 14. Per germline, CDR1 MDHEN and CDR2 SYDVKM. The CDR3 contains 17 residues. This chain's CDR3 is CASSGIAGAGSVYEQYF. The CDR3 coding sequence is TGTGCCAGCAGTGGGATAGCGGGAGCTGGCTCCGTCTACGAGCAGTACTTC.

The chain is built from TRBV30 and TRBJ2-3, with TRBD2 identical over 9 bases. Germline V gene data show CDR1 as GTSNPN and CDR2 as SVGIG (reference sequence). The CDR3 runs to 15 residues. Germline trimming cut 2 bases from V and 3 bases from J; bases unmatched to any gene: 6. In DNA, the CDR3 is TGTGCCTGGAGTCGGACTAGCGCGTTTACAGATACGCAGTATTTT. It translates to CAWSRTSAFTDTQYF.

This clone was seen a single time. The chain combines TRBV7-3 with TRBJ1-1; TRBD1 matches at 8 bases. The CDR3 extends over 17 amino acids. Germline-derived CDR1 and CDR2 are SGHTA and FQGTGA. After removal of 4 bases from V and 1 base from J, the junction contained 11 bases not matched to a gene. This CDR3 reads CASSSGQGATRNTEAFF. CDR3 in DNA: TGTGCCAGCAGCTCTGGACAGGGCGCGACGAGGAACACTGAAGCTTTCTTT. The entire variable domain, with the rest obtained from reference TRBV7-3 and TRBJ1-1, is as follows: GAGVSQTPSNKVTEKGKYVELRCDPISGHTALYWYRQSLGQGPEFLIYFQGTGAADDSGLPNDRFFAVRPEGSVSTLKIQRTERGDSAVYLCASSSGQGATRNTEAFFGQGTRLTVV.

The genes are TRBV5-6 and TRBJ2-2; no firm D call. The CDR3 is 15 amino acids. The V gene lost 0 bases and the J gene lost 1 base, with 7 bases spanning the gap. The germline CDR1 and CDR2 sequences are SGHDT and YYEEEE. CDR3 loop: CASSLGHLNTGELFF. The CDR3 DNA reads TGTGCCAGCAGCTTGGGACACCTGAACACCGGGGAGCTGTTTTTT.

This clone was recorded once. The chain carries TRBV5-5 and TRBJ2-2, with TRBD2 as a possible D gene (5 bases). This CDR3 contains 13 residues. Trimming took 6 bases from V and 5 from J, leaving 11 bases between them. The germline V gene encodes CDR1 SGHKS and CDR2 YYEKEE (reference sequence). CDR3: CASTRSVTGELFF. CDR3 nucleotide sequence: TGTGCCAGCACACGTAGCGTAACCGGGGAGCTGTTTTTT.